This T cell receptor (beta chain) emerged from a study of beta chain features in type 1 diabetes. Study conclusions and caveats: Type 1 diabetes patients had TCRB CDR3s that were shorter (moderately but significantly so) in all four CD4+ subsets. Small HLA sub-analyses could not settle whether HLA shapes TCRB rearrangement.

Reverse transcription of all isolated RNA meant that expressed TCRB transcripts were sequenced. Some 3.8 million reads, on average, came from each naive, central memory and regulatory T cell sample. Clones were sequenced by immunoSEQ multiplex PCR, and TCRdb holds only the in-frame ones, with some missing. This sample carries tens of thousands of clones, around 45% of them seen once, and the ten largest clones take roughly 1.4%. The germline gives CDR1 SGHKS, CDR2 YYEKEE (reference sequence). The CDR3 contains 13 residues. With 2 bases removed from V and 1 base from J, the gap between germline ends came to 6 bases. A word on this clone: Its antigen is currently unknown.

It was via CD45RO/CCR7/CD25/CD127/CD95/CD27 that CD4+ naive, central memory, regulatory and stem cell-like memory cells were sorted. Every sorted population was more than 95% pure. The origin of this receptor is a man aged 25 to 40 with type 1 diabetes. J is TRBJ2-5 and V is TRBV5-5; D gene uncertain. Source material: Tregs from blood. The CDR3 DNA is TGTGCCAGCAGCTTCGGTAGCCAAGAGACCCAGTACTTC. Protein sequence: CASSFGSQETQYF.